The next 24 T cell receptor beta chains were all read from a single sample in a study of cytomegalovirus exposure and HLA in healthy donors. With 60 Vbeta and 13 Jbeta primers, the PCR was carried out. Libraries were prepared by immunoSEQ multiplex PCR; TCRdb keeps only in-frame clonotypes and omits some of them. The repertoire holds 150,000 to 200,000 clones, roughly 83% seen once, with more than 1.5% in the top ten. Sequencing was carried out using PBMCs. These receptors all stem from a woman aged 45-59 years in good health and CMV-seronegative.

This clone was seen once. V and J are TRBV27 and TRBJ1-5, with D unresolved. The CDR3 runs to 14 residues. V dropped 7 bases and J dropped 0 bases, with 10 bases sitting between them. CDR1 and CDR2 (germline): MNHEY, SMNVEV (reference sequence). Written as DNA, the CDR3 is TGTGCCAGCAAGGAGAAGTATAGCAATCAGCCCCAGCATTTT. The encoded protein is CASKEKYSNQPQHF.

Here the CDR3 reads CASSLSEYASGKGAYEQYF. CDR3 sequence (DNA): TGTGCCAGCAGTTTATCCGAATACGCTAGCGGGAAGGGGGCATACGAGCAGTACTTC. The chain recombines TRBV27 with TRBJ2-7; TRBD2 matches at 9 bases. Germline V lookup: CDR1 MNHEY, CDR2 SMNVEV (reference sequence). V lost 0 bases to trimming and J lost 4 bases; unmatched junction nucleotides: 16. The CDR3 has 19 amino acids.

The gene calls are TRBV29-1 and TRBJ1-2, with D maybe TRBD1 (6 bases). V dropped 7 bases and J dropped 8 bases, with 14 bases sitting between them. There are 11 residues in the CDR3. The germline V gene encodes CDR1 SQVTM and CDR2 ANQGSEA. CDR3: CSATGPRGYTF. The CDR3 DNA follows: TGCAGCGCTACAGGGCCGCGGGGCTACACCTTC.

The chain employs TRBV11-2 and TRBJ1-2, with 8 bases lining up with TRBD1. Trimming removed 4 bases from V and 5 bases from J; junction bases left unmatched: 6. This CDR3 spans 14 amino acids. CDR1 and CDR2 from the germline V gene are SGHAT and FQNNGV. This CDR3 reads CASSSGTGDYGYTF. The CDR3, as DNA: TGTGCCAGCAGCTCCGGGACAGGTGATTATGGCTACACCTTC.

A few counts support this clone. The V call is TRBV2, the J call TRBJ1-3; 7 bases fit TRBD1. J was trimmed by 0 bases and V by 6 bases; bases with no gene match: 5. The CDR3 length is 15 residues. The V gene's germline CDR1 is SNHLY and CDR2 FYNNEI. The CDR3 here is CASSWGQNSGNTIYF. The CDR3 DNA reads as TGTGCCAGCAGCTGGGGACAGAACTCTGGAAACACCATATATTTT.

This sequence joins TRBV7-3 and TRBJ2-2; 7 nucleotides line up with TRBD1. The CDR3 runs to 13 residues. Germline CDR1 SGHTA, CDR2 FQGTGA. With V trimmed by 5 bases and J by 6 bases, 3 bases remained unmatched. This CDR3 reads CASSMTGSGELFF. The CDR3, as DNA: TGTGCCAGCAGCATGACAGGGTCCGGGGAGCTGTTTTTT.

The chain uses TRBV6-5 and TRBJ1-4; weak D call: TRBD1 (5 bases). This CDR3 has 14 residues. V was clipped by 6 bases and J by 3 bases, with 11 bases between them. Germline CDR1 and CDR2: MNHEY and SVGAGI. CDR3 nucleotide sequence: TGTGCCAGCAGGGCAGGGAAACCTAATGAAAAACTGTTTTTT. It encodes CASRAGKPNEKLFF.

The V gene is TRBV7-9, the J gene TRBJ2-1, with 8 bases fitting TRBD2. CDR3 size: 17 residues. In germline, CDR1 is SEHNR, CDR2 FQNEAQ (reference sequence). With V trimmed by 0 bases and J by 6 bases, 10 bases remained unmatched. CDR3 bases: TGTGCCAGCAGCTTAGCCCCGGGACTAGGGGGGGGCAATGAGCAGTTCTTC. Residues: CASSLAPGLGGGNEQFF.

The CDR3 here is CASSLERGASYEQYF. CDR3 coding DNA: TGTGCCAGCAGTCTAGAGCGGGGGGCTTCCTACGAGCAGTACTTC. The chain carries TRBV2 and TRBJ2-7; 9 bases match TRBD2. CDR1 and CDR2 from the germline V gene are SNHLY and FYNNEI. The length of the CDR3 is 15 residues. V trimming: 5 bases; J trimming: 1 base; junction bases outside the gene matches: 6.

The gene calls are TRBV5-1 and TRBJ1-1; tentatively, D is TRBD1 (6 bases). Germline CDR1 reads SGHRS; CDR2 reads YFSETQ. Between the trimmed V and J ends, which lost 2 bases and 11 bases, there was a span of 16 bases. The length of the CDR3 is 13 residues. The CDR3 sequence: CASSFQGQPPAFF. In DNA, the CDR3 is TGCGCCAGCAGCTTCCAGGGGCAACCACCCGCTTTCTTT. Complete variable domain (other parts from reference TRBV5-1 and TRBJ1-1): KAGVTQTPRYLIKTRGQQVTLSCSPISGHRSVSWYQQTPGQGLQFLFEYFSETQRNKGNFPGRFSGRQFSNSRSEMNVSTLELGDSALYLCASSFQGQPPAFFGQGTRLTVV.

This chain joins TRBV6-1 and TRBJ1-5, with D maybe TRBD1 (5 bases). Germline V gene lookup returns CDR1 MNHNS and CDR2 SASEGT. V dropped 2 bases and J dropped 4 bases, with 12 bases sitting between them. This CDR3 comprises 15 residues. Here the CDR3 reads CASSEWVDSNQPQHF. CDR3 sequence (DNA): TGTGCCAGCAGTGAATGGGTAGACAGTAATCAGCCCCAGCATTTT.

V usage is TRBV7-8 and J usage is TRBJ2-3; TRBD2 matches 11 bases. V was pared by 2 bases and J by 7 bases, with 11 bases of the junction left unmatched. This CDR3 spans 17 amino acids. Germline V gene sequence: CDR1 SGHVS, CDR2 FQNEAQ. DNA of the CDR3: TGTGCCAGCAGCTTACGACTAGGGACTAGCGGAGCTCATACGCAGTATTTT. Its protein is CASSLRLGTSGAHTQYF.

The V and J genes are TRBV4-3 and TRBJ2-7; 11 nucleotides align to TRBD2. Germline V CDR1 and CDR2: LGHNA, YSLEER. The CDR3 length is 18 residues. V was clipped by 4 bases and J by 4 bases; unmatched bases: 15. The CDR3 spells CASSPGGELAGGIYEQYF. CDR3 DNA sequence: TGCGCCAGCAGCCCAGGGGGGGAATTAGCGGGGGGGATATACGAGCAGTACTTC.

The V call is TRBV19, the J call TRBJ2-1, with 7 bases fitting TRBD1. CDR3 length equals 14 residues. CDR1 is LNHDA and CDR2 is SQIVND in the germline V gene (reference sequence). V shed 5 bases and J 12 bases; nucleotides not matched to a gene: 13. In DNA, the CDR3 is TGTGCCAGTAGTCCCTCCCAAAGGGGGCTTAGGCAGTTCTTC. It is translated as CASSPSQRGLRQFF.

V and J are TRBV5-4 and TRBJ2-1, with no clear D. The CDR3 sequence is 14 residues long. Trimming pared 0 bases from V and 7 bases from J, leaving 11 bases between. Looked up from germline, CDR1 is SGHNT and CDR2 is YYREEE (reference sequence). The CDR3 spells CASSLGLEGNEQFF. The CDR3 DNA is TGTGCCAGCAGCTTGGGGCTAGAAGGTAATGAGCAGTTCTTC.

V and J are TRBV25-1 and TRBJ2-7; 8 positions agree with TRBD1. Germline CDR1 reads MGHDK; CDR2 reads SYGVNS. The CDR3 is 14 residues long. J gave up 2 bases and V 6 bases, and 6 bases lay outside the gene matches. CDR3 coding DNA: TGTGCCAGCAGGAGGACAGGGAGTCCCTACGAGCAGTACTTC. Translating gives CASRRTGSPYEQYF.

The chain employs TRBV10-3 and TRBJ1-2; a possible D gene is TRBD1 (5 bases). V was clipped by 3 bases and J by 0 bases, with 14 bases between them. CDR3 length: 16 amino acids. Germline CDR1 ENHRY, CDR2 SYGVKD. The CDR3 reads CAISDYGPGPNYGYTF. DNA of the CDR3: TGTGCCATCAGTGATTATGGGCCAGGGCCTAACTATGGCTACACCTTC.

The chain combines TRBV9 with TRBJ2-1; the match to TRBD1 covers 7 bases. V gave up 2 bases and J gave up 8 bases; unmatched junction bases: 4. The CDR3 extends over 13 amino acids. The germline V gene encodes CDR1 SGDLS and CDR2 YYNGEE. CDR3 sequence (DNA): TGTGCCAGCAGCGTGCGGCAGGGGGATGAGCAGTTCTTC. This encodes CASSVRQGDEQFF.

This sequence joins TRBV19 and TRBJ1-1; D not certain. CDR1 LNHDA and CDR2 SQIVND come from the germline V gene (reference sequence). This CDR3 has 15 amino acids. V lost 5 bases and J lost 4, with 17 bases in between. Written as DNA, the CDR3 is TGTGCCAGTAGTGCCCCTCTCCCACGAGGCACTGAAGCTTTCTTT. Its protein is CASSAPLPRGTEAFF.

This clone showed up just a few times. The chain couples TRBV5-1 to TRBJ1-3; 7 bases align to TRBD1. V gave up 0 bases and J gave up 3 bases; unmatched junction bases: 9. The CDR3 is 17 amino acids. From germline, CDR1 is SGHRS and CDR2 YFSETQ. The chain's CDR3 is CASSLVQIGGSGNTIYF. The CDR3 DNA reads as TGCGCCAGCAGCTTGGTGCAGATAGGGGGCAGTGGAAACACCATATATTTT. The full variable domain, with the rest looked up from reference TRBV5-1 and TRBJ1-3, is KAGVTQTPRYLIKTRGQQVTLSCSPISGHRSVSWYQQTPGQGLQFLFEYFSETQRNKGNFPGRFSGRQFSNSRSEMNVSTLELGDSALYLCASSLVQIGGSGNTIYFGEGSWLTVV.

The chain combines TRBV7-9 with TRBJ1-2, with 7 bases aligning to TRBD1. Germline CDR1 SEHNR, CDR2 FQNEAQ (reference sequence). V was clipped by 2 bases and J by 0 bases; unmatched bases: 9. This CDR3 region has 17 residues. The CDR3 loop is CASSLSRETGSNYGYTF. DNA for the CDR3: TGTGCCAGCAGCTTATCACGGGAGACAGGGTCTAACTATGGCTACACCTTC. Together with reference TRBV7-9 and TRBJ1-2, the CDR3 gives the full variable domain: DTGVSQNPRHKITKRGQNVTFRCDPISEHNRLYWYRQTLGQGPEFLTYFQNEAQLEKSRLLSDRFSAERPKGSFSTLEIQRTEQGDSAMYLCASSLSRETGSNYGYTFGSGTRLTVV.

In its sample, this clone was seen a few times. The chain uses TRBV28 and TRBJ2-6; 11 bases line up with TRBD1. The germline CDR1 and CDR2 sequences are MDHEN and SYDVKM. There are 16 residues in the CDR3. V was clipped by 5 bases and J by 3 bases; unmatched bases: 3. This CDR3 reads CASSRTGGSGANVLTF. CDR3 bases: TGTGCCAGCAGTCGGACAGGGGGCAGTGGGGCCAACGTCCTGACTTTC.

The chain is built from TRBV10-3 and TRBJ2-3, with 9 bases matching TRBD2. Germline lookup yields CDR1 ENHRY and CDR2 SYGVKD. V shed 7 bases and J 2 bases; nucleotides not matched to a gene: 7. The CDR3 has 15 residues. CDR3 residues: CAITRAGGHTDTQYF. The CDR3, as DNA: TGTGCCATCACTCGAGCGGGGGGCCACACAGATACGCAGTATTTT.

The chain uses TRBV6-6 and TRBJ2-1, with 8 bases aligning to TRBD1. Trimming at V came to 7 bases and at J to 4 bases, leaving 9 bases not matched to a gene. The germline V gene encodes CDR1 MNHNY and CDR2 SVGAGI (reference sequence). This CDR3 spans 15 amino acids. CDR3 in DNA: TGTGCCAGCAAGATACGGACAGGGACTTACAATGAGCAGTTCTTC. As protein: CASKIRTGTYNEQFF.